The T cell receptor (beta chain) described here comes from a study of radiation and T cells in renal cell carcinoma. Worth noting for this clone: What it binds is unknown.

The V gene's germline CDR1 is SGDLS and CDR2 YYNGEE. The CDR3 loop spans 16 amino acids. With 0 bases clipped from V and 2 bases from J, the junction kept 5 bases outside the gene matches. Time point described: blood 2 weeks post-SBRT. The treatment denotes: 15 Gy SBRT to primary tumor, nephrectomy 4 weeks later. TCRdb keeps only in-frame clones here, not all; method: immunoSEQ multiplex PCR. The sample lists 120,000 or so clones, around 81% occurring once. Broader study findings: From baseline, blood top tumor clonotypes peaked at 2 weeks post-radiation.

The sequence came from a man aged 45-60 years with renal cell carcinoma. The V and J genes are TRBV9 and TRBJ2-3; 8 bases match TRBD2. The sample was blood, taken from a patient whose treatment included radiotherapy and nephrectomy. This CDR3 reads CASSVEPGGDTDTQYF. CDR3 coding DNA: TGTGCCAGCAGCGTAGAACCGGGAGGGGACACAGATACGCAGTATTTT.